This is a list of T cell receptor beta chains from one sample in a study of T cells in Graves' hyperthyroidism and ophthalmopathy. TCRdb used MiXCR to reprocess the multiplex PCR reads, holding one entry per CDR3 protein. The sample consists of 250,000 to 350,000 distinct CDR3 sequences, about a sixth of them appearing once. The sequencing sample was made of blood. These receptors came from a woman aged 55 to 70 with Graves' ophthalmopathy. The CDR3 runs from the conserved cysteine through the conserved F or W. D genes are given only for firm matches. Expanded clones are given a class, and other clones once, few, many or no size at all.

V,size,D,J,CDR3,DNA
TRBV2,many,TRBD1,TRBJ1-2,CASNQQGSWRGYTF,TGTGCCAGCAATCAACAGGGGAGTTGGCGCGGCTACACCTTC
TRBV9,few,.,TRBJ2-1,CASSLSGIIADNEQFF,TGTGCCAGCAGCTTATCCGGGATCATCGCGGACAATGAGCAGTTCTTC
TRBV28,.,.,TRBJ1-6,CASRSFASVSPLHF,TGTGCCAGCAGGAGTTTTGCGTCGGTCTCACCCCTCCACTTT
TRBV20-1,.,TRBD1,TRBJ2-1,CSAADRVGYNEQFF,TGCAGTGCCGCGGACAGGGTGGGCTACAATGAGCAGTTCTTC
TRBV6-1,many,.,TRBJ2-3,CASSMAGITDTQYF,TGTGCCAGCAGTATGGCGGGAATCACAGATACGCAGTATTTT
TRBV29-1,.,.,TRBJ2-5,CSASIIQETQYF,TGCAGCGCCTCTATCATCCAAGAGACCCAGTACTTC
TRBV5-6,.,.,TRBJ1-2,CASTVGMNYGYTF,TGTGCCAGCACCGTGGGGATGAACTATGGCTACACCTTC
TRBV28,many,.,TRBJ2-5,CASSFGGLETQYF,TGTGCCAGCAGTTTTGGGGGGCTAGAGACCCAGTACTTC
TRBV10-3,many,.,TRBJ2-1,CAISEFQYNEQFF,TGTGCCATCAGTGAGTTCCAGTACAATGAGCAGTTCTTC
TRBV5-1,many,.,TRBJ1-1,CASSLGQRSHTEAFF,TGCGCCAGCAGCTTGGGGCAACGGAGTCACACTGAAGCTTTCTTT
TRBV12-5,.,.,TRBJ1-5,CASGFHRGPQHF,TGTGCTAGTGGTTTTCATCGGGGGCCCCAGCATTTT
TRBV4-3,.,TRBD1,TRBJ1-4,CASSQAGGHSKLFF,TGCGCCAGCAGCCAAGCAGGGGGCCATAGTAAACTGTTTTTT
TRBV10-2,few,.,TRBJ2-1,CASSPGRGAYNEQFF,TGCGCCAGCAGTCCCGGCAGGGGAGCCTACAATGAGCAGTTCTTC
TRBV6-1,few,.,TRBJ1-2,CASSEREIYGYTF,TGTGCCAGCAGTGAACGGGAGATCTATGGCTACACCTTC
TRBV7-2,many,.,TRBJ1-1,CASSPERVGFSTEAFF,TGTGCCAGCAGCCCCGAGAGGGTCGGGTTTTCCACTGAAGCTTTCTTT
TRBV7-2,.,TRBD2,TRBJ2-3,CATSSPMTGTSGSGTDTQYF,TGTGCCACCAGCTCTCCTATGACAGGGACTAGCGGGAGCGGCACAGATACGCAGTATTTT
TRBV6-1,many,.,TRBJ1-1,CASTLLDGNTEAFF,TGTGCCAGCACACTCCTCGACGGGAACACTGAAGCTTTCTTT
TRBV5-1,many,.,TRBJ1-1,CASSLQGSGTEAFF,TGCGCCAGCAGCTTGCAGGGTTCGGGCACTGAAGCTTTCTTT
TRBV10-3,many,TRBD2,TRBJ2-1,CAISEGSGMYNEQFF,TGTGCCATCAGTGAAGGTAGCGGGATGTACAATGAGCAGTTCTTC
TRBV5-1,many,.,TRBJ2-1,CASRSSSYNEQFF,TGCGCCTCCCGTTCTAGCTCCTACAATGAGCAGTTCTTC
TRBV6-1,many,.,TRBJ2-1,CASSEAWAGRNEQFF,TGTGCCAGCAGTGAAGCTTGGGCAGGGCGTAATGAGCAGTTCTTC
TRBV6-5,.,.,TRBJ1-5,CASSYSINSNQPQHF,TGTGCCAGCAGTTACTCGATAAATAGCAATCAGCCCCAGCATTTT
TRBV18,many,.,TRBJ2-7,CASSRDGGYEQYF,TGTGCCAGCTCCCGAGACGGGGGCTACGAGCAGTACTTC
TRBV2,.,.,TRBJ2-1,CASRNKEQFF,TGTGCCAGCCGGAATAAAGAGCAGTTCTTC
TRBV9,.,.,TRBJ1-2,CASSLQGGTQGRDGYTF,TGTGCCAGCAGCCTCCAGGGCGGCACGCAGGGGAGGGACGGCTACACCTTC
TRBV19,few,.,TRBJ2-7,CASRRAGTEGFEQYF,TGTGCCAGTAGGCGAGCCGGGACCGAGGGGTTCGAGCAGTACTTC
TRBV12-3/TRBV12-4,many,.,TRBJ1-3,CASRIGAGNTIYF,TGTGCCAGCAGGATAGGGGCTGGAAACACCATATATTTT
TRBV28,many,.,TRBJ2-1,CASSFQGSYNEQFF,TGTGCCAGCAGTTTCCAGGGGTCCTACAATGAGCAGTTCTTC
TRBV7-8,many,.,TRBJ2-2,CASSPTGGGLGELFF,TGTGCCAGCAGCCCCACCGGTGGGGGTCTCGGGGAGCTGTTTTTT
TRBV4-1,.,TRBD1,TRBJ2-3,CASSQPRDSRSTDTQYF,TGCGCCAGCAGCCAACCTCGGGACAGCAGGAGCACAGATACGCAGTATTTT
TRBV12-3/TRBV12-4,many,.,TRBJ2-7,CASRPTSSYEQYF,TGTGCCAGCAGGCCTACTTCCTCCTACGAGCAGTACTTC
TRBV12-3/TRBV12-4,many,.,TRBJ1-1,CASSLEVYTEAFF,TGTGCCAGCAGTTTAGAGGTTTACACTGAAGCTTTCTTT
TRBV7-8,.,TRBD1,TRBJ1-4,CASSLRGTGGNEKLFF,TGTGCCAGCAGCCTCCGCGGGACAGGGGGAAATGAAAAACTGTTTTTT
TRBV29-1,few,.,TRBJ2-5,CSVEGGVLETQYF,TGCAGCGTTGAAGGGGGGGTTTTAGAGACCCAGTACTTC
TRBV28,many,TRBD1,TRBJ2-1,CASSQTGGGYFQGQFF,TGTGCCAGCAGCCAGACAGGGGGCGGTTATTTTCAGGGGCAGTTCTTC
TRBV5-5,few,.,TRBJ2-1,CASSPRVTLGEQFF,TGTGCCAGCAGCCCCAGGGTTACCCTGGGTGAGCAGTTCTTC
TRBV20-1,.,.,TRBJ2-2,CSAGLLHTGELFF,TGCAGTGCCGGACTTTTACACACCGGGGAGCTGTTTTTT
TRBV5-6,many,.,TRBJ1-2,CASSSLGTSRDYGYTF,TGTGCCAGCAGCTCCCTAGGGACTTCGAGGGACTATGGCTACACCTTC
TRBV11-2,many,.,TRBJ2-3,CASSRQALMGTDTQYF,TGTGCCAGCAGCCGACAAGCTCTCATGGGGACAGATACGCAGTATTTT
TRBV19,.,.,TRBJ1-5,CASRGNRQPQHF,TGTGCCAGTAGGGGGAACCGACAGCCCCAGCATTTT
TRBV28,.,TRBD2,TRBJ2-1,CASSSRLAGGPGGNEQFF,TGTGCCAGCAGTTCCCGACTAGCGGGGGGCCCCGGGGGGAATGAGCAGTTCTTC
TRBV5-6,few,.,TRBJ1-2,CASTPRQLNYGYTF,TGTGCCAGCACCCCTAGACAGCTTAACTATGGCTACACCTTC
TRBV15,many,TRBD1,TRBJ2-7,CATSRDPYGQEYEQYF,TGTGCCACCAGCAGAGACCCCTATGGACAGGAGTACGAGCAGTACTTC
TRBV4-3,few,.,TRBJ2-3,CASSHEENWDTQYF,TGCGCCAGCAGCCACGAAGAGAACTGGGATACGCAGTATTTT
TRBV12-3/TRBV12-4,many,.,TRBJ2-1,CASSQGGGRSDEQFF,TGTGCCAGCAGCCAAGGGGGGGGTCGCAGTGATGAGCAGTTCTTC
TRBV20-1,many,.,TRBJ1-6,CSARDPGVLSPLHF,TGCAGTGCTAGAGATCCAGGGGTATTATCACCCCTCCACTTT
TRBV9,once,TRBD1,TRBJ1-2,CASSIQGASSGYTF,TGTGCCAGCAGCATTCAGGGGGCCTCTTCTGGCTACACCTTC
TRBV2,many,.,TRBJ1-2,CASRVDAGIYGYTF,TGTGCCAGCAGAGTGGATGCAGGGATCTATGGCTACACCTTC
TRBV6-5,many,.,TRBJ2-2,CASSYSTKGTLNTGELFF,TGTGCCAGCAGTTACTCGACCAAAGGGACTTTGAACACCGGGGAGCTGTTTTTT
TRBV6-2/TRBV6-3,.,.,TRBJ1-6,CASSYSPPSPLHF,TGTGCCAGCAGTTACTCGCCGCCTTCGCCCCTCCACTTT